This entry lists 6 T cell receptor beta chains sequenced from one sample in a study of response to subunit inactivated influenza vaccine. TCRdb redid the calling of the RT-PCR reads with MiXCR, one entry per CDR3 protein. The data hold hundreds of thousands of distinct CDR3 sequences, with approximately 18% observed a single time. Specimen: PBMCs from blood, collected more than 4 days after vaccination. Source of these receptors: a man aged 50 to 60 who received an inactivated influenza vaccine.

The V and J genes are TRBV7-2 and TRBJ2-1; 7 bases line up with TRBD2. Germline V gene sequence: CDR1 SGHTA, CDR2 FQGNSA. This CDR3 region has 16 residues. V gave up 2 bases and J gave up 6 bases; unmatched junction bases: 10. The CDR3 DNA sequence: TGTGCCAGCAGCTTATCGAAGCGGGGATTACCCAATGAGCAGTTCTTC. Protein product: CASSLSKRGLPNEQFF.

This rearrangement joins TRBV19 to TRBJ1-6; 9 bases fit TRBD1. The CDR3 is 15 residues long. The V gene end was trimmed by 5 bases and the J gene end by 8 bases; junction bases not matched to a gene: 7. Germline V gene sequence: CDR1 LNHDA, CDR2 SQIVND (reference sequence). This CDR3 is CASSVRQGVDSPLHF. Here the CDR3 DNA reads TGTGCCAGTAGTGTCCGACAGGGGGTGGATTCACCCCTCCACTTT.

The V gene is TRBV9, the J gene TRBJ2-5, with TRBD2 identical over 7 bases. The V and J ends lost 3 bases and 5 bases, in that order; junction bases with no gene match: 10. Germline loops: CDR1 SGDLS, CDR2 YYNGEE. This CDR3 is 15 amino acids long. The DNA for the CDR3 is TGTGCCAGCAGCGCAAATGGACTAGGGCGGGAGACCCAGTACTTC. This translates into CASSANGLGRETQYF.

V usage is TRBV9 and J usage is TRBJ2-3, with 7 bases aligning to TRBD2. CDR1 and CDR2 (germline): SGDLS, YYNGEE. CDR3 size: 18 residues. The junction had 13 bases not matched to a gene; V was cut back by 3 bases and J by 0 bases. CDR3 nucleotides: TGTGCCAGCAGCGAGACCCCACAGTCGGGAGGCAGCACAGATACGCAGTATTTT. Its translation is CASSETPQSGGSTDTQYF.

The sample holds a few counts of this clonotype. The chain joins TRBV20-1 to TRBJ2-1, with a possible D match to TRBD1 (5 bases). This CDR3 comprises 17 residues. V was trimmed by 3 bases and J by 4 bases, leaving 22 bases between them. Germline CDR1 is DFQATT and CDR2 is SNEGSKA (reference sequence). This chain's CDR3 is CSASGLPAGSLYNEQFF. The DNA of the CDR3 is TGCAGTGCTAGCGGCTTACCGGCAGGGTCCCTTTACAATGAGCAGTTCTTC.

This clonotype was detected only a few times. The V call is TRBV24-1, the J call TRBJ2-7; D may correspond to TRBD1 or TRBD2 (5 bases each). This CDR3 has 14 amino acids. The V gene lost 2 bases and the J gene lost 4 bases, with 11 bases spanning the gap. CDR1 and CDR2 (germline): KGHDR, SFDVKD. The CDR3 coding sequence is TGTGCCACCAGTGATTCGGGACGGCGATACGAGCAGTACTTC. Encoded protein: CATSDSGRRYEQYF.